Below, 26 T cell receptor beta chains from the same sample are listed, as sequenced in a study of T cell changes during pregnancy in multiple sclerosis. Profiled with immunoSEQ multiplex PCR; TCRdb holds only in-frame clones, not every one. The sample contains 80,000 to 130,000 clones, more than 80% of which appear only once. The source was peripheral blood, collected in the second trimester of pregnancy. Source of these receptors: a female donor with multiple sclerosis, enrolled in a pregnancy study.

The rearrangement links TRBV7-9 to TRBJ1-5, with a weak D call TRBD1 (6 bases). The CDR3 spans 15 residues. CDR1 and CDR2 from the germline V gene are SEHNR and FQNEAQ (reference sequence). V lost 6 bases and J 1 base, leaving 13 bases between the germline ends. In DNA form, the CDR3 reads TGTGCCAGCAGTCGAGGGGGATCGAGCAATCAGCCCCAGCATTTT. Translating gives CASSRGGSSNQPQHF.

The chain joins TRBV5-8 to TRBJ1-5; D is uncertain. Germline values: CDR1 SGHTS, CDR2 YDEGEE. The CDR3 runs to 17 residues. V was cut by 3 bases and J by 7 bases, with 23 bases left in between. The CDR3 DNA sequence: TGTGCCAGCAGCTCCCGCGGGTCTTCTTTCGGGCGGCAGCCCCAGCATTTT. This sequence encodes CASSSRGSSFGRQPQHF.

The chain couples TRBV9 to TRBJ2-5, with unresolved D. V was trimmed by 0 bases and J by 4 bases, leaving 4 bases between them. This CDR3 spans 12 amino acids. Germline-derived CDR1 and CDR2 are SGDLS and YYNGEE. The CDR3 DNA is TGTGCCAGCAGCGTAGACGGAGAGACCCAGTACTTC. Residues: CASSVDGETQYF.

The genes are TRBV18 and TRBJ2-5; 9 bases are a match to TRBD2. CDR1 is KGHSH, CDR2 LQKENI, per germline. There are 15 residues in the CDR3. V was clipped by 4 bases and J by 3 bases; unmatched bases: 6. CDR3: CASSLLIAGEETQYF. The CDR3 DNA sequence: TGTGCCAGCTCACTCCTGATAGCGGGAGAAGAGACCCAGTACTTC.

The DNA for the CDR3 is TGTGCCAGCAGCTTAGCATCAGTAGCCGGCGTAGAGACCCAGTACTTC. The encoded protein is CASSLASVAGVETQYF. The chain is built from TRBV11-1 and TRBJ2-5, with D uncertain. CDR3 size: 16 residues. CDR1 is SGHAT, CDR2 FQDESV, per germline (reference sequence). Deletions cut 0 bases from V and 4 bases from J, with 15 bases between.

The rearrangement links TRBV5-1 to TRBJ1-1, with D unclear. The ends were cut back, 0 bases at V and 3 bases at J, with 12 bases in the middle. This CDR3 spans 15 amino acids. CDR1 and CDR2 (germline): SGHRS, YFSETQ. This CDR3 is CASSLDPGTDTEAFF. CDR3 DNA sequence: TGCGCCAGCAGCTTGGACCCGGGTACCGACACTGAAGCTTTCTTT.

This clone was observed a single time. The chain links TRBV15 to TRBJ2-3, with TRBD1 matching 8 bases. Germline V gene lookup returns CDR1 LNHNV and CDR2 YYDKDF (reference sequence). With 8 bases clipped from V and 6 bases from J, the junction kept 10 bases outside the gene matches. The CDR3 sequence is 14 residues long. CDR3 sequence reads: CATEAQGAFDTQYF. As DNA, the CDR3 is TGTGCCACCGAGGCGCAGGGGGCATTCGATACGCAGTATTTT. The entire variable domain, with the rest obtained from reference TRBV15 and TRBJ2-3, is as follows: DAMVIQNPRYQVTQFGKPVTLSCSQTLNHNVMYWYQQKSSQAPKLLFHYYDKDFNNEADTPDNFQSRRPNTSFCFLDIRSPGLGDTAMYLCATEAQGAFDTQYFGPGTRLTVL.

V gene TRBV15 combines with J gene TRBJ2-1; weak D call: TRBD2 (5 bases). The CDR3 consists of 16 residues. Germline lookup yields CDR1 LNHNV and CDR2 YYDKDF (reference sequence). V gave up 3 bases and J gave up 0 bases, with 12 bases separating them. The CDR3 loop reads CATSSPSGTSYNEQFF. CDR3 in DNA: TGTGCCACCAGCAGCCCCAGCGGAACCTCCTACAATGAGCAGTTCTTC.

Here the CDR3 reads CASSPYRFSRGSYNEQFF. The CDR3 bases are TGTGCCAGCAGCCCATACCGATTTAGCAGGGGTTCCTACAATGAGCAGTTCTTC. The chain couples TRBV7-9 to TRBJ2-1; maybe TRBD1 (6 bases). Trimming took off 5 bases at V and 1 base at J, with 21 bases between the two ends. The CDR3 has 18 amino acids. Per germline, CDR1 SEHNR and CDR2 FQNEAQ (reference sequence). The variable domain in full, completed from reference TRBV7-9 and TRBJ2-1, reads DTGVSQNPRHKITKRGQNVTFRCDPISEHNRLYWYRQTLGQGPEFLTYFQNEAQLEKSRLLSDRFSAERPKGSFSTLEIQRTEQGDSAMYLCASSPYRFSRGSYNEQFFGPGTRLTVL.

V and J are TRBV7-9 and TRBJ2-7; 8 bases match TRBD1. The ends lost 4 bases at V and 5 bases at J; junction bases unmatched: 4. The CDR3 length is 13 residues. Germline values: CDR1 SEHNR, CDR2 FQNEAQ (reference sequence). The CDR3 sequence: CASSSWTGNEQYF. Written as DNA, the CDR3 is TGTGCCAGCAGCTCCTGGACAGGGAACGAGCAGTACTTC.

This clone was observed a single time. This chain connects TRBV30 to TRBJ2-3; TRBD1 aligns across 7 bases. V lost 1 base to trimming and J lost 0 bases; unmatched junction nucleotides: 7. The CDR3 is 16 amino acids. Germline V gene data show CDR1 as GTSNPN and CDR2 as SVGIG (reference sequence). CDR3 DNA: TGTGCCTGGAGTGCTACAGGGGCCCCTAGCACAGATACGCAGTATTTT. The encoded protein is CAWSATGAPSTDTQYF.

This clone was seen only once. The rearrangement links TRBV5-6 to TRBJ1-2; TRBD1 is a possible D gene (5 bases). Trimming shortened V by 3 bases and J by 8 bases, and 17 bases separated the two germline ends. There are 14 residues in the CDR3. Looked up from germline, CDR1 is SGHDT and CDR2 is YYEEEE. CDR3 sequence: CASSSNDRGGGYTF. The CDR3 DNA reads TGTGCCAGCAGCTCGAATGATAGGGGAGGCGGCTACACCTTC. Using reference TRBV5-6 and TRBJ1-2 for the parts outside the CDR3, the full variable domain is DAGVTQSPTHLIKTRGQQVTLRCSPKSGHDTVSWYQQALGQGPQFIFQYYEEEERQRGNFPDRFSGHQFPNYSSELNVNALLLGDSALYLCASSSNDRGGGYTFGSGTRLTVV.

The chain recombines TRBV18 with TRBJ1-1; D is perhaps TRBD1 (5 bases). CDR1 and CDR2 from the germline V gene are KGHSH and LQKENI. V lost 3 bases, J lost 0 bases, and 8 bases lay in between. The CDR3 has 14 residues. CDR3 sequence: CASSPQGVNTEAFF. CDR3 DNA sequence: TGTGCCAGCTCACCCCAAGGGGTGAACACTGAAGCTTTCTTT.

This chain links TRBV5-6 with TRBJ2-1; 7 bases map to TRBD1. CDR3 length: 16 amino acids. The germline V gene encodes CDR1 SGHDT and CDR2 YYEEEE. Trimming took 7 bases from V and 0 from J; bases not matched to a gene: 10. The CDR3 protein is CASLQGSGSSYNEQFF. The CDR3 region has the DNA TGTGCCAGCCTACAGGGGAGCGGAAGCTCCTACAATGAGCAGTTCTTC. The full variable domain, completed using reference TRBV5-6 and TRBJ2-1, is DAGVTQSPTHLIKTRGQQVTLRCSPKSGHDTVSWYQQALGQGPQFIFQYYEEEERQRGNFPDRFSGHQFPNYSSELNVNALLLGDSALYLCASLQGSGSSYNEQFFGPGTRLTVL.

The chain carries TRBV30 and TRBJ2-5; D is perhaps TRBD1 (6 bases). The CDR3 runs to 14 residues. Trimming pared 7 bases from V and 5 bases from J, leaving 20 bases between. The germline V gene encodes CDR1 GTSNPN and CDR2 SVGIG (reference sequence). This CDR3 is CASQTSQGPETQYF. DNA of the CDR3: TGTGCCTCACAGACATCACAGGGACCGGAGACCCAGTACTTC.

V and J are TRBV2 and TRBJ2-3; D is ambiguous. This CDR3 contains 15 residues. The V end lost 3 bases, the J end lost 5 bases, and 15 bases lay between the germline ends. CDR1 is SNHLY, CDR2 FYNNEI, per germline. DNA of the CDR3: TGTGCCAGCAGTGACTCCCCGGGTAGTGAAGATACGCAGTATTTT. Its translation: CASSDSPGSEDTQYF.

The rearrangement links TRBV5-6 to TRBJ2-3, with D possibly being TRBD2 (6 bases). Trimming took off 7 bases at V and 4 bases at J, with 22 bases between the two ends. Germline V gene data show CDR1 as SGHDT and CDR2 as YYEEEE. The CDR3 is 16 residues long. For the CDR3, the DNA is TGTGCCAGCTCCCTGACTGGCGGGGTAGTTGCAGATACGCAGTATTTT. This gives the protein CASSLTGGVVADTQYF.

V and J are TRBV30 and TRBJ1-5, with 11 bases aligning to TRBD1. V lost 2 bases to trimming and J lost 6 bases; unmatched junction nucleotides: 9. The CDR3 spans 16 residues. Germline CDR1 GTSNPN, CDR2 SVGIG (reference sequence). CDR3 residues: CAWSSRDRGFSQPQHF. CDR3 nucleotide sequence: TGTGCCTGGAGTTCTCGGGACAGGGGGTTTTCTCAGCCCCAGCATTTT.

The rearrangement links TRBV19 to TRBJ2-3; 7 nucleotides agree with TRBD1. Germline V gives CDR1 LNHDA, CDR2 SQIVND (reference sequence). CDR3 length: 14 amino acids. With 11 bases clipped from V and 0 bases from J, the junction kept 8 bases outside the gene matches. CDR3 region: CASRDRSSTDTQYF. Here the CDR3 DNA reads TGTGCCTCACGGGACAGATCTAGCACAGATACGCAGTATTTT. The full variable domain, completed using reference TRBV19 and TRBJ2-3, is DGGITQSPKYLFRKEGQNVTLSCEQNLNHDAMYWYRQDPGQGLRLIYYSQIVNDFQKGDIAEGYSVSREKKESFPLTVTSAQKNPTAFYLCASRDRSSTDTQYFGPGTRLTVL.

Concerning this clone itself: The same CDR3 arises from other DNA sequences in this sample as well. This sequence joins TRBV7-2 and TRBJ2-5; 8 bases match TRBD1. Germline values: CDR1 SGHTA, CDR2 FQGNSA. The CDR3 has 14 amino acids. Trimming at V came to 1 base and at J to 2 bases, leaving 0 bases not matched to a gene. The CDR3 protein is CASSLDRGQETQYF. The CDR3 region has the DNA TGTGCCAGCAGCTTAGACAGGGGGCAAGAGACCCAGTACTTC.

This chain links TRBV5-1 with TRBJ1-1; tentatively, D is TRBD1 (5 bases). The germline V gene has CDR1 SGHRS and CDR2 YFSETQ. The CDR3 length is 15 residues. Trimming removed 0 bases from V and 10 bases from J, with 19 bases in between. CDR3 in amino acids: CASSLGGRGVRVAFF. The CDR3 nucleotides read TGCGCCAGCAGCTTGGGAGGTAGGGGCGTTAGAGTAGCTTTCTTT.

This chain connects TRBV7-7 to TRBJ2-2, with 12 nucleotides matching TRBD2. With V trimmed by 5 bases and J by 7 bases, 14 bases remained unmatched. Germline values: CDR1 SSHAT, CDR2 FNYEAQ (reference sequence). The CDR3 totals 18 residues. In DNA, the CDR3 is TGTGCCAGCAGCCCGCCCCCGACTAGCGGGAGCTCGGTCGGGGAGCTGTTTTTT. As protein: CASSPPPTSGSSVGELFF.

The chain couples TRBV7-3 to TRBJ2-2; 7 nucleotides match TRBD2. CDR3 length equals 15 residues. The V and J ends lost 4 bases and 4 bases, in that order; junction bases with no gene match: 6. The germline CDR1 and CDR2 sequences are SGHTA and FQGTGA. The CDR3, as DNA: TGTGCCAGCAGCTCCGGACTAGTCACCACCGGGGAGCTGTTTTTT. It is translated as CASSSGLVTTGELFF.

The chain uses TRBV28 and TRBJ2-7; the match to TRBD1 covers 10 bases. This CDR3 has 13 residues. The V segment lost 10 bases and the J segment 7 bases; nucleotides outside the gene matches: 10. CDR1 and CDR2 from the germline V gene are MDHEN and SYDVKM. The CDR3 DNA sequence: TGTGCCATAGAGGGACAGGGGAGGTGGGAGCAGTACTTC. Encoded protein: CAIEGQGRWEQYF.

V and J are TRBV19 and TRBJ1-1, with 10 positions matching TRBD1. Germline V gene data show CDR1 as LNHDA and CDR2 as SQIVND (reference sequence). The V segment lost 5 bases and the J segment 3 bases; nucleotides outside the gene matches: 9. The CDR3 runs 16 residues. The CDR3 nucleotides read TGTGCCAGTAGTCAAAGACAGGGGGCTTTGGACACTGAAGCTTTCTTT. It translates to CASSQRQGALDTEAFF.

This chain links TRBV9 with TRBJ2-7, with TRBD2 matching over 7 bases. V lost 7 bases, J lost 4 bases, and 8 bases stayed unmatched. This CDR3 region has 13 residues. Looked up from germline, CDR1 is SGDLS and CDR2 is YYNGEE. CDR3 residues: CASGGASGYEQYF. CDR3 DNA sequence: TGTGCCAGCGGAGGGGCTAGCGGTTACGAGCAGTACTTC.